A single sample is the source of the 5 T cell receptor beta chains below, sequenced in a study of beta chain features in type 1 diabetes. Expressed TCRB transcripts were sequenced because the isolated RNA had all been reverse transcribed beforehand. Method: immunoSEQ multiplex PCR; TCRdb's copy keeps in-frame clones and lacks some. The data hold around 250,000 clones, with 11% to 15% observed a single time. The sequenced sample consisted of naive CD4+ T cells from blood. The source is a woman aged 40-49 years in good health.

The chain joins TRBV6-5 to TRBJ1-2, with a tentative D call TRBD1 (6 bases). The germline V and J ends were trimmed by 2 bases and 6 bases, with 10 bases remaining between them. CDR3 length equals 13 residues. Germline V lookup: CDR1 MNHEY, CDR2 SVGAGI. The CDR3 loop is CASSYGNRDGYTF. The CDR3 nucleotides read TGTGCCAGCAGTTACGGGAACAGGGATGGCTACACCTTC.

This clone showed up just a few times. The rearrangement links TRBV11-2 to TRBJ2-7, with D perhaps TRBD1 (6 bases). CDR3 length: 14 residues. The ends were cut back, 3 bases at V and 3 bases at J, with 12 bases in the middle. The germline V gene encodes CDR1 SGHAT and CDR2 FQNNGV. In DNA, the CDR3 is TGTGCCAGCAGCTTCTCAGGGGTGTTCTACGAGCAGTACTTC. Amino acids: CASSFSGVFYEQYF.

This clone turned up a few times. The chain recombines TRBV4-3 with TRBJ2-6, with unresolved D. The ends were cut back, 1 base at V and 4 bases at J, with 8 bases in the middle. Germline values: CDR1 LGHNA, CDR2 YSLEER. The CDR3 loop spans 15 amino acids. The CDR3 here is CASSQVSGGANVLTF. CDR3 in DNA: TGCGCCAGCAGCCAAGTTTCTGGCGGGGCCAACGTCCTGACTTTC.

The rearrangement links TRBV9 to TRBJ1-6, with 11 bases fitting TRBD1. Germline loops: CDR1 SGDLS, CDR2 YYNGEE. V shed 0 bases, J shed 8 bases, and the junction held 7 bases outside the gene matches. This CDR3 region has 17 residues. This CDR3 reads CASSVAPRTGGDSPLHF. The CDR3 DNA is TGTGCCAGCAGCGTAGCACCTCGGACAGGGGGCGATTCACCCCTCCACTTT.

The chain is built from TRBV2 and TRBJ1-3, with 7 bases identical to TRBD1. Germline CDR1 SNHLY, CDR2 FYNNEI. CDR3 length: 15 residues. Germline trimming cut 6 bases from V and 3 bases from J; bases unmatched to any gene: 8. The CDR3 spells CASRGTVRLGNTIYF. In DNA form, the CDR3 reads TGTGCCAGCAGGGGGACAGTAAGACTTGGAAACACCATATATTTT.